These 29 T cell receptor beta chains share one sample of origin, sequenced in a study of identical twins. Using its own MiXCR run on the 5' RACE reads, TCRdb lists one record per CDR3 protein. This table has about 690,000 distinct CDR3 sequences, 6.1% appearing once. The material sequenced was naive T cells sorted from blood. The receptor source for this set is a young man in good health.

This clonotype was seen a few times. This chain joins TRBV24-1 and TRBJ2-2; TRBD1 matches at 9 bases. Losses at the gene ends were 3 bases for V and 6 bases for J; bases not matched to a gene: 7. The CDR3 spans 16 residues. CDR1 and CDR2 from the germline V gene are KGHDR and SFDVKD. The CDR3 DNA reads as TGTGCCACCAGTGATCGGACAGGGGAGGTAGCCGGGGAGCTGTTTTTT. Amino acids: CATSDRTGEVAGELFF.

The genes are TRBV28 and TRBJ2-1, with a possible D match to TRBD1 (6 bases). With 5 bases removed from V and 8 bases from J, the gap between germline ends came to 13 bases. Germline CDR1 reads MDHEN; CDR2 reads SYDVKM. The CDR3 is 13 amino acids. The CDR3 coding sequence is TGTGCCAGCAGTCTCACAGGGTCCCATGAGCAGTTCTTC. Amino acids: CASSLTGSHEQFF.

This clonotype was counted at least ten times. The CDR3 reads CASRALVDYEQYF. DNA of the CDR3: TGTGCCAGCAGGGCACTTGTGGACTACGAGCAGTACTTC. The J gene is TRBJ2-7, the V gene TRBV12-3 or TRBV12-4; D uncertain. V lost 6 bases and J lost 3, with 12 bases in between. This CDR3 has 13 amino acids.

V usage is TRBV4-1 and J usage is TRBJ2-5; possible D gene TRBD2, 6 bases. This CDR3 region has 15 residues. Between the trimmed V and J ends, which lost 6 bases and 3 bases, there was a span of 17 bases. Per germline, CDR1 MGHRA and CDR2 YSYEKL. The CDR3 here is CASRKEPGLEETQYF. The CDR3 DNA reads as TGCGCCAGCAGGAAAGAACCGGGACTCGAAGAGACCCAGTACTTC.

In this sample, this clonotype turned up many times. The chain couples TRBV27 to TRBJ2-7; 9 bases are a match to TRBD2. This CDR3 is 15 amino acids long. V was pared by 2 bases and J by 5 bases, with 7 bases of the junction left unmatched. The germline gives CDR1 MNHEY, CDR2 SMNVEV (reference sequence). DNA of the CDR3: TGTGCCAGCAGTTTAGGCGCGGGAGGGTTGAACGAGCAGTACTTC. Translating gives CASSLGAGGLNEQYF.

This clonotype has at least ten counts. The V and J genes are TRBV4-3 and TRBJ2-5; maybe TRBD1 (5 bases). Trimming cost V 1 base and J 4 bases, with 19 bases left between them. The CDR3 contains 17 residues. Germline assignment: CDR1 LGHNA and CDR2 YSLEER. The DNA of the CDR3 is TGCGCCAGCAGCCAAGCAGACGGACCCAAAAGGGGAGAGACCCAGTACTTC. Its translation: CASSQADGPKRGETQYF.

This clonotype has ten or more counts. The chain carries TRBV20-1 and TRBJ2-3; 9 nucleotides match TRBD2. V shed 0 bases, J shed 2 bases, and the junction held 9 bases outside the gene matches. CDR1 and CDR2 from the germline V gene are DFQATT and SNEGSKA (reference sequence). The CDR3 consists of 17 residues. The CDR3 reads CSARDGGRATATDTQYF. CDR3 sequence (DNA): TGCAGTGCTAGAGATGGCGGGAGGGCTACCGCCACAGATACGCAGTATTTT.

This clonotype was seen at least ten times. The chain carries TRBV29-1 and TRBJ1-5, with D hard to call. Trimming stripped 5 bases from V and 0 bases from J, with 5 bases between. This CDR3 has 12 amino acids. Germline values: CDR1 SQVTM, CDR2 ANQGSEA. The CDR3 is CSVKYSNQPQHF. The CDR3 DNA reads as TGCAGCGTTAAATATAGCAATCAGCCCCAGCATTTT.

This clonotype has a count of ten or more. The V and J genes are TRBV27 and TRBJ2-7, with 7 bases lining up with TRBD1. CDR1 and CDR2 (germline): MNHEY, SMNVEV (reference sequence). Trimming cost V 5 bases and J 5 bases; bases outside gene matches: 6. The CDR3 has 13 amino acids. CDR3 coding DNA: TGTGCCAGCAGTACGACAGGGTCCCACGAGCAGTACTTC. Translation gives CASSTTGSHEQYF.

V gene TRBV7-9 combines with J gene TRBJ2-1, with 7 bases identical to TRBD2. From germline, CDR1 is SEHNR and CDR2 FQNEAQ (reference sequence). The CDR3 contains 17 residues. Germline trimming cut 5 bases from V and 0 bases from J; bases unmatched to any gene: 10. CDR3 amino acids: CASSPFTSASSYNEQFF. CDR3 in DNA: TGTGCCAGCAGCCCGTTTACTAGCGCGAGCTCCTACAATGAGCAGTTCTTC. Full variable domain (remainder filled in from reference TRBV7-9 and TRBJ2-1): DTGVSQNPRHKITKRGQNVTFRCDPISEHNRLYWYRQTLGQGPEFLTYFQNEAQLEKSRLLSDRFSAERPKGSFSTLEIQRTEQGDSAMYLCASSPFTSASSYNEQFFGPGTRLTVL.

The sample holds many counts of this clonotype. V is TRBV5-5 and J is TRBJ2-1; 7 nucleotides match TRBD2. The germline gives CDR1 SGHKS, CDR2 YYEKEE (reference sequence). V lost 5 bases to trimming and J lost 6 bases; unmatched junction nucleotides: 5. CDR3 length equals 13 residues. CDR3 sequence reads: CASRASGSNEQFF. The CDR3 DNA reads as TGTGCCAGCAGGGCTAGCGGTTCCAATGAGCAGTTCTTC.

At least ten counts were recorded for this clonotype. V usage is TRBV5-5 and J usage is TRBJ2-7, with D tentatively TRBD2 (5 bases). CDR1 is SGHKS, CDR2 YYEKEE, per germline (reference sequence). The V end lost 3 bases, the J end lost 2 bases, and 12 bases lay between the germline ends. This CDR3 comprises 14 residues. The CDR3 is CASSWRTSTYEQYF. CDR3 in DNA: TGTGCCAGCAGCTGGAGGACCTCGACCTACGAGCAGTACTTC.

This clonotype was counted many times. CDR3 residues: CASSAGDFQTYEQYF. CDR3 coding DNA: TGTGCCAGCAGCGCCGGGGACTTTCAAACCTACGAGCAGTACTTC. V gene TRBV9 combines with J gene TRBJ2-7, with D perhaps TRBD2 (6 bases). CDR3 length: 15 residues. The germline V gene encodes CDR1 SGDLS and CDR2 YYNGEE. Trimming removed 3 bases at V and 2 bases at J, with 15 bases between.

Many counts were recorded for this clonotype. The rearrangement links TRBV27 to TRBJ1-6; 10 bases are a match to TRBD1. The J segment lost 9 bases and the V segment lost 1 base, leaving 6 bases of the junction unmatched. The germline gives CDR1 MNHEY, CDR2 SMNVEV (reference sequence). The CDR3 extends over 16 amino acids. The CDR3 here is CASSLWGTGVGSPLHF. The CDR3 region has the DNA TGTGCCAGCAGTTTATGGGGGACAGGGGTGGGTTCACCCCTCCACTTT.

In its sample, this clonotype was seen many times. The chain has TRBV12-3 or TRBV12-4 and TRBJ2-7, with D maybe TRBD1 (6 bases). V was cut by 5 bases and J by 6 bases, with 20 bases left in between. The CDR3 sequence is 15 residues long. CDR3 sequence: CASSTHTTGTGEQYF. CDR3 nucleotides: TGTGCCAGCAGTACACATACAACAGGGACGGGCGAGCAGTACTTC.

This clonotype occurred many times. V usage is TRBV5-1 and J usage is TRBJ2-2, with a tentative D call TRBD1 (6 bases). The CDR3 contains 14 residues. The V gene lost 4 bases and the J gene lost 2 bases, with 9 bases spanning the gap. Germline V gene data show CDR1 as SGHRS and CDR2 as YFSETQ. The CDR3 sequence is CASSTRGNTGELFF. The CDR3 DNA follows: TGCGCCAGCAGCACCAGGGGTAACACCGGGGAGCTGTTTTTT.

This clonotype was seen a handful of times. The V gene is TRBV5-6, the J gene TRBJ2-7, with TRBD2 matching 10 bases. The CDR3 length is 18 residues. Looked up from germline, CDR1 is SGHDT and CDR2 is YYEEEE. V was clipped by 0 bases and J by 0 bases; unmatched bases: 9. CDR3 sequence: CASSLGWVTSGFSYEQYF. In nucleotides, the CDR3 is TGTGCCAGCAGCTTGGGGTGGGTGACTAGCGGGTTCTCCTACGAGCAGTACTTC.

This clonotype has at least ten counts. This chain links TRBV12-3 or TRBV12-4 with TRBJ1-3; D gene ambiguous. The CDR3 consists of 13 residues. V was pared by 7 bases and J by 4 bases, with 11 bases between. The CDR3 sequence: CASTQGAGNTIYF. For the CDR3, the DNA is TGTGCCAGCACCCAAGGTGCGGGAAACACCATATATTTT.

The J gene is TRBJ1-1, the V gene TRBV5-5; 10 nucleotides agree with TRBD1. Germline V gene data show CDR1 as SGHKS and CDR2 as YYEKEE (reference sequence). The CDR3 runs 15 residues. V lost 4 bases to trimming and J lost 0 bases; unmatched junction nucleotides: 3. As DNA, the CDR3 is TGTGCCAGCAGCACGGGACAGGGGCTGAACACTGAAGCTTTCTTT. Its translation is CASSTGQGLNTEAFF.

V usage is TRBV13 and J usage is TRBJ1-3; no reliable D call. Per the germline V gene, CDR1 is PRHDT and CDR2 is FYEKMQ (reference sequence). V dropped 5 bases and J dropped 3 bases, with 8 bases sitting between them. The CDR3 totals 13 residues. The CDR3: CASSGIDGNTIYF. Here the CDR3 DNA reads TGTGCCAGCAGCGGCATTGATGGAAACACCATATATTTT.

This clonotype has only a few counts. The chain links TRBV7-3 to TRBJ2-2; 14 bases agree with TRBD2. The CDR3 is 18 residues long. The J segment lost 3 bases and the V segment lost 2 bases, leaving 5 bases of the junction unmatched. Looked up from germline, CDR1 is SGHTA and CDR2 is FQGTGA. CDR3 region: CASSLPGLAGVDTGELFF. The CDR3 DNA sequence: TGTGCCAGCAGCTTACCGGGACTAGCGGGAGTCGACACCGGGGAGCTGTTTTTT.

In this sample, this clonotype turned up a few times. The chain recombines TRBV6-2 or TRBV6-3 with TRBJ2-2; D is ambiguous. Germline assignment: CDR1 MNHEY and CDR2 SVGEGT. The ends were cut back, 0 bases at V and 2 bases at J, with 10 bases in the middle. This CDR3 contains 16 residues. The CDR3 DNA reads as TGTGCCAGCAGTTACTCGGCCAGGTCTAACACCGGGGAGCTGTTTTTT. Its protein product is CASSYSARSNTGELFF.

The chain has TRBV7-3 and TRBJ1-1, with a possible D match to TRBD1 (6 bases). V was pared by 3 bases and J by 1 base, with 15 bases between. From germline, CDR1 is SGHTA and CDR2 FQGTGA. This CDR3 contains 16 residues. CDR3 DNA: TGTGCCAGCAGCTTGGGGGCCGCCCACCAGAACACTGAAGCTTTCTTT. It encodes CASSLGAAHQNTEAFF.

This clonotype was recorded many times. The chain carries TRBV7-9 and TRBJ2-7; the D gene is possibly TRBD2 (5 bases). Looked up from germline, CDR1 is SEHNR and CDR2 is FQNEAQ (reference sequence). The CDR3 is made up of 14 amino acids. Trimming cost V 3 bases and J 0 bases, with 9 bases left between them. The CDR3 region is CASSFRSVSYEQYF. Here the CDR3 DNA reads TGTGCCAGCAGCTTTCGTAGCGTCTCCTACGAGCAGTACTTC.

This clonotype was found a few times. The chain joins TRBV5-1 to TRBJ1-2; 7 positions match TRBD1. In germline, CDR1 is SGHRS, CDR2 YFSETQ. V lost 0 bases, J lost 4 bases, and 3 bases stayed unmatched. The CDR3 runs to 14 residues. The CDR3: CASSLVDRVYGYTF. The CDR3 DNA reads as TGCGCCAGCAGCTTGGTTGACAGGGTCTATGGCTACACCTTC.

With respect to this clonotype: Since the CDR3 does not end with the conserved phenylalanine or tryptophan, this likely comes from a read error. The DNA is left out, because the CDR3 cannot be placed on it with certainty; the CDR3 is given as TCRdb lists it. The chain joins TRBV9 to TRBJ2-1; the DNA was not used to check the table's D call, TRBD2. From its first to its last residue, the CDR3 has 15 amino acids. The V gene's germline CDR1 is SGDLS and CDR2 YYNGEE. The CDR3 loop reads CASSAEGPRGNDRIS.

This clonotype has a count of ten or more. J is TRBJ2-1 and V is TRBV30; D remains unclear. Germline values: CDR1 GTSNPN, CDR2 SVGIG (reference sequence). The V and J ends lost 4 bases and 4 bases respectively, with 5 bases between them. The CDR3 runs 11 residues. The CDR3 sequence: CAWTDYNEQFF. For the CDR3, the DNA is TGTGCCTGGACCGATTACAATGAGCAGTTCTTC.

This clonotype was detected a few times. The V gene is TRBV5-5, the J gene TRBJ1-6; a possible D gene is TRBD1 (5 bases). Germline V CDR1 and CDR2: SGHKS, YYEKEE (reference sequence). V shed 4 bases and J shed 1 base, with 18 bases lying between them. The CDR3 has 18 amino acids. This CDR3 reads CASSERRDRGSYNSPLHF. The CDR3 DNA follows: TGTGCCAGCAGCGAACGGCGGGACCGCGGGTCCTATAATTCACCCCTCCACTTT.

This rearrangement joins TRBV4-2 to TRBJ2-4, with 7 bases fitting TRBD1. CDR3 length equals 21 residues. Trimming at V came to 0 bases and at J to 1 base, leaving 18 bases not matched to a gene. Germline values: CDR1 LGHNA, CDR2 YNFKEQ. The CDR3 here is CASSQDKGPPGGWWAKNIQYF. CDR3 nucleotides: TGTGCCAGCAGCCAAGATAAGGGTCCTCCAGGGGGTTGGTGGGCCAAAAACATTCAGTACTTC.